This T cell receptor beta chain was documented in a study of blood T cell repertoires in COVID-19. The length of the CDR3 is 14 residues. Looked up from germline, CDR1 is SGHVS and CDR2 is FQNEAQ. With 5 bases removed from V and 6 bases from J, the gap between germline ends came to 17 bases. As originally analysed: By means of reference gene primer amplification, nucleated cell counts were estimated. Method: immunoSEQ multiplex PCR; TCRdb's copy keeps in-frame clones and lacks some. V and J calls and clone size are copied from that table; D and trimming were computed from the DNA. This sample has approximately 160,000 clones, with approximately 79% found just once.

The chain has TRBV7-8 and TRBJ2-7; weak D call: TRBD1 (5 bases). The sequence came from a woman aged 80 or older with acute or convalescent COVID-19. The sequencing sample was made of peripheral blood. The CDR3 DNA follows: TGTGCCAGCAGCAACCGGGCCACAGGAGCCGAGCAGTACTTC. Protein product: CASSNRATGAEQYF.